This T cell receptor beta chain was observed in a study of blood T cell repertoires in COVID-19. Study-level background: Spain, Italy and the United States supplied samples that represented acute and convalescent COVID-19.

Profiled with immunoSEQ multiplex PCR; TCRdb holds only in-frame clones, not every one. Here the sample spans about 110,000 clones, about three quarters being singletons. The CDR3 sequence is 15 residues long. Germline CDR1 is LNHDA and CDR2 is SQIVND (reference sequence). Trimming took 3 bases from V and 2 from J; bases not matched to a gene: 6. The source is a woman aged 65 to 85 with acute or convalescent COVID-19. The chain employs TRBV19 and TRBJ2-5; 7 bases map to TRBD1. Input material: peripheral blood. The chain's CDR3 is CASSMGTVIQETQYF. For the CDR3, the DNA is TGTGCCAGTAGTATGGGGACAGTCATTCAAGAGACCCAGTACTTC.